This T cell receptor (beta chain) was sequenced in a study of blood T cell repertoires in COVID-19. Study-level background: Sites in the United States, Italy and Spain provided acute and convalescent COVID-19 samples. T cells, B-cell-depleted T cells, or PBMCs provided the cDNA or gDNA that served as material.

Original processing notes: By means of reference gene primer amplification, nucleated cell counts were estimated. TCRdb keeps only in-frame clones here, not all; method: immunoSEQ multiplex PCR. D and trimming come from the DNA, and the V and J calls and clone size come from that table. Of some 190,000 clones listed, 80% were seen once; the top ten hold around 6.9%. This CDR3 is 15 amino acids long. V lost 7 bases to trimming and J lost 4 bases; unmatched junction nucleotides: 6. Per germline, CDR1 MNHEY and CDR2 SVGAGI. The V gene is TRBV6-5, the J gene TRBJ1-5; 11 bases are shared with TRBD1. Sequenced sample: peripheral blood. This TCR derives from a man between 60 and 75 years old with acute or convalescent COVID-19. CDR3 in DNA: TGTGCCAGCACCGCCGGGACAGGGGGGAATCAGCCCCAGCATTTT. Its protein is CASTAGTGGNQPQHF.